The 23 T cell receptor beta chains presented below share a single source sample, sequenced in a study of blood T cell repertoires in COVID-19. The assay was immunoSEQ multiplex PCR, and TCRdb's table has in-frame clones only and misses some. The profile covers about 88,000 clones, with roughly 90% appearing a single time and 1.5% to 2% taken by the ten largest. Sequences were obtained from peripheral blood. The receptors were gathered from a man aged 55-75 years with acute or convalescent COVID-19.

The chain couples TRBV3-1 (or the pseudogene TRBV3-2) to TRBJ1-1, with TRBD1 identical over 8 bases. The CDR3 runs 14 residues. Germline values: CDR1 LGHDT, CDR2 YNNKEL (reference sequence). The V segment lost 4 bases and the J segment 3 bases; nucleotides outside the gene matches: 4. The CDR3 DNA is TGTGCCAGCAGCCCGACAGGGGACCACACTGAAGCTTTCTTT. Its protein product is CASSPTGDHTEAFF.

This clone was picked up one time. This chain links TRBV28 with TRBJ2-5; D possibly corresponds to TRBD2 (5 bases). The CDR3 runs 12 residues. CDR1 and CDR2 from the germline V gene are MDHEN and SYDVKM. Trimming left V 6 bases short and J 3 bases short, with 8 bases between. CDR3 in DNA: TGTGCCAGCAGCGTCGGGGAAGAGACCCAGTACTTC. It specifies CASSVGEETQYF.

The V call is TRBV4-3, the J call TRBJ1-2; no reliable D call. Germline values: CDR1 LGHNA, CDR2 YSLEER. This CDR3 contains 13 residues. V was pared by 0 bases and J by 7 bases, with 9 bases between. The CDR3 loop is CASSQEGRGGYTF. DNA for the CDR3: TGCGCCAGCAGCCAAGAAGGTCGGGGTGGCTACACCTTC.

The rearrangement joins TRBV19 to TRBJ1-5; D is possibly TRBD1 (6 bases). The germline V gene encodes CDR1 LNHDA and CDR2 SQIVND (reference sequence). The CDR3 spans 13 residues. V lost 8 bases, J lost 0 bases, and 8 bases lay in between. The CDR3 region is CASVQGSNQPQHF. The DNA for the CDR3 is TGTGCCAGTGTACAGGGTAGCAATCAGCCCCAGCATTTT.

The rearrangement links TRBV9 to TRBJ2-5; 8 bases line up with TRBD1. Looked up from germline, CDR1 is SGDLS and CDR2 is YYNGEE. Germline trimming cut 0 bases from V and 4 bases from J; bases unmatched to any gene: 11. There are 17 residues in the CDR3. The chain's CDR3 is CASSVAAGTGGLETQYF. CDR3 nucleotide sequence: TGTGCCAGCAGCGTAGCAGCCGGGACAGGCGGCTTAGAGACCCAGTACTTC.

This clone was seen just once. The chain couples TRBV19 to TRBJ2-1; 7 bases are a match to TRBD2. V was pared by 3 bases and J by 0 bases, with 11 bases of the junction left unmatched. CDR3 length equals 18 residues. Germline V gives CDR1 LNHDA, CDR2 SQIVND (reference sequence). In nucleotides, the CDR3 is TGTGCCAGTAGTATGACCGCGGGAGCCCAAAGCTCCTACAATGAGCAGTTCTTC. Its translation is CASSMTAGAQSSYNEQFF.

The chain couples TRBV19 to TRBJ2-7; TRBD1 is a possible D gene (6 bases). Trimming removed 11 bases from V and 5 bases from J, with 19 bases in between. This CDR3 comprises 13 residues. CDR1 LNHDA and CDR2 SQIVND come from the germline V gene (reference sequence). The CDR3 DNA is TGTGCCCTCAAAACAGGGAAGGTCCACGAGCAGTACTTC. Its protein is CALKTGKVHEQYF.

Here the CDR3 DNA reads TGTGCCAGCAGCGTAGCTACAGGGCGGGGGGAGACCCAGTACTTC. Its protein is CASSVATGRGETQYF. The V call is TRBV9, the J call TRBJ2-5; D perhaps matches TRBD2 (7 bases). The germline V and J ends were trimmed by 0 bases and 5 bases, with 14 bases remaining between them. This CDR3 is built from 15 residues. Germline V lookup: CDR1 SGDLS, CDR2 YYNGEE.

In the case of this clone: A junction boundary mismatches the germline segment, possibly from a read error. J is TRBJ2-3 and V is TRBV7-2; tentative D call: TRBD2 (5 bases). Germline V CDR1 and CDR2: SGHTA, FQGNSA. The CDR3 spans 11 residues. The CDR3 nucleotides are TGTGCCAGCAGCTTCTTCGCGGGCCAACTTTTT. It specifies CASSFFAGQLF.

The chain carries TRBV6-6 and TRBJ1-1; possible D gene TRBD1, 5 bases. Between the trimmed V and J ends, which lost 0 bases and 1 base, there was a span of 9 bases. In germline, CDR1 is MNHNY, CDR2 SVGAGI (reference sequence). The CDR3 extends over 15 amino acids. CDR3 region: CASSYSVDRNTEAFF. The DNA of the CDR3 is TGTGCCAGCAGTTACTCTGTAGACAGGAACACTGAAGCTTTCTTT.

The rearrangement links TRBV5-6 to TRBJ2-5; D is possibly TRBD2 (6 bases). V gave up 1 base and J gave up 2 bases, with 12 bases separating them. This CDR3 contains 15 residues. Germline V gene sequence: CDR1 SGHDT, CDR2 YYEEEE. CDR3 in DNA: TGTGCCAGCAGCTTGTCCCCGGGGGAGCAAGAGACCCAGTACTTC. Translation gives CASSLSPGEQETQYF.

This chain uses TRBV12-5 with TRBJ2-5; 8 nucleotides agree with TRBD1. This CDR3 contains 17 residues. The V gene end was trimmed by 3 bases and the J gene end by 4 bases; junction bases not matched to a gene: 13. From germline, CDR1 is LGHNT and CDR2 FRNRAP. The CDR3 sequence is CASGFKQGEKEGETQYF. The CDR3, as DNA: TGTGCTAGTGGTTTCAAACAGGGGGAAAAAGAGGGAGAGACCCAGTACTTC.

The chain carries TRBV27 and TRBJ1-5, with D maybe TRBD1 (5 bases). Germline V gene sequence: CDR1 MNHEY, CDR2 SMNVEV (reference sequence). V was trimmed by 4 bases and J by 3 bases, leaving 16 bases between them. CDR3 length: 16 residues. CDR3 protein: CASSYGAGGNNQPQHF. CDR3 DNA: TGTGCCAGCAGTTACGGGGCAGGCGGGAACAATCAGCCCCAGCATTTT.

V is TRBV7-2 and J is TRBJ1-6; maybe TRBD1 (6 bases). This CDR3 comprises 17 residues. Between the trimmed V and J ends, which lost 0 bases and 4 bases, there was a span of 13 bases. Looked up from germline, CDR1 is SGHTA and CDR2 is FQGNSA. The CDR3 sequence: CASSLAYRTEYNSPLHF. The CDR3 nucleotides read TGTGCCAGCAGCTTAGCGTATAGGACAGAGTATAATTCACCCCTCCACTTT.

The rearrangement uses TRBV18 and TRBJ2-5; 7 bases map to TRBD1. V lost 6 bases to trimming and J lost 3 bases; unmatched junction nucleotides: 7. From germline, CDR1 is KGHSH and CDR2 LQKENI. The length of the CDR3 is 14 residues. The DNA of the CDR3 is TGTGCCAGCTCCGACAGGGAAAGAAAAGAGACCCAGTACTTC. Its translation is CASSDRERKETQYF.

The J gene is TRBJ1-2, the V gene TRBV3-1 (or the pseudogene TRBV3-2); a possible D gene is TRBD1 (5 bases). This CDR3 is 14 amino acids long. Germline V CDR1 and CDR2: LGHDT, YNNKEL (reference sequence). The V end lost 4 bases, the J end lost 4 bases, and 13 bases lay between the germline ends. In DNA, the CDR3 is TGTGCCAGCAGCCGGGGGAGGGACGGCTATGGCTACACCTTC. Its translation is CASSRGRDGYGYTF.

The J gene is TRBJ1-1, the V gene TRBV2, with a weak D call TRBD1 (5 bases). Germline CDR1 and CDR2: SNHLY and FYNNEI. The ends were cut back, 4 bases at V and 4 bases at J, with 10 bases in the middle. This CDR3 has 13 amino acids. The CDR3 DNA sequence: TGTGCCAGCAGTGGCAAAAGGGGCACTGAAGCTTTCTTT. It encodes CASSGKRGTEAFF.

In DNA, the CDR3 is TGTGCCAGCAGCTTAGGAGGTGAAGCTAGTAGCACAGATACGCAGTATTTT. Translated, it gives CASSLGGEASSTDTQYF. The chain joins TRBV7-9 to TRBJ2-3; no clear D. Germline CDR1 and CDR2: SEHNR and FQNEAQ (reference sequence). Between the trimmed V and J ends, which lost 1 base and 0 bases, there was a span of 14 bases. The CDR3 length is 17 residues. Complete variable domain (other parts from reference TRBV7-9 and TRBJ2-3): DTGVSQNPRHKITKRGQNVTFRCDPISEHNRLYWYRQTLGQGPEFLTYFQNEAQLEKSRLLSDRFSAERPKGSFSTLEIQRTEQGDSAMYLCASSLGGEASSTDTQYFGPGTRLTVL.

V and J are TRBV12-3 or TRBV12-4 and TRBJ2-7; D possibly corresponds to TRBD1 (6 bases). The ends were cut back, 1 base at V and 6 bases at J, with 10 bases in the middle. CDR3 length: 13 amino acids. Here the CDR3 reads CASSLGSGAEQYF. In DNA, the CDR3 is TGTGCCAGCAGTTTAGGTTCAGGGGCCGAGCAGTACTTC.

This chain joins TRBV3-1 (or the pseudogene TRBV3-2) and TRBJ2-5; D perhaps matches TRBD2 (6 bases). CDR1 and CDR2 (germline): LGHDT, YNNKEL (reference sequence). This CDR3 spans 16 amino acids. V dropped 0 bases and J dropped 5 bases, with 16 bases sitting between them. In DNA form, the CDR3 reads TGTGCCAGCAGCCAAGATCGTAGCGGAGGGAGGGAGACCCAGTACTTC. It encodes CASSQDRSGGRETQYF.

Here the CDR3 DNA reads TGTGCTAGTGGTCTCCCGGGACAGGGTATTAATGAGCAGTTCTTC. It yields the protein CASGLPGQGINEQFF. The chain carries TRBV12-5 and TRBJ2-1; TRBD1 matches 9 bases. The CDR3 extends over 15 amino acids. Germline trimming cut 5 bases from V and 7 bases from J; bases unmatched to any gene: 9. Germline V gene data show CDR1 as LGHNT and CDR2 as FRNRAP.

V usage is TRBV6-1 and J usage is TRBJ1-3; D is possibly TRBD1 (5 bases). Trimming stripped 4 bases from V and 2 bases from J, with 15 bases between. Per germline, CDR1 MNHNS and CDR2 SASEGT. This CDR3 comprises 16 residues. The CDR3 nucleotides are TGTGCCAGCAGTGTTGGGGGGGGTATAACTGGAAACACCATATATTTT. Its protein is CASSVGGGITGNTIYF.

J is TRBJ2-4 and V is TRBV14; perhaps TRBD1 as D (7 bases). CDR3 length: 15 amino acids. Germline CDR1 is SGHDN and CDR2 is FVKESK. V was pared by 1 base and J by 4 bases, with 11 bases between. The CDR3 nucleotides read TGTGCCAGCAGCCAAGTCAGGGGGGTAAAAAACATTCAGTACTTC. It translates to CASSQVRGVKNIQYF. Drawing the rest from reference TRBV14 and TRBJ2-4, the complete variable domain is EAGVTQFPSHSVIEKGQTVTLRCDPISGHDNLYWYRRVMGKEIKFLLHFVKESKQDESGMPNNRFLAERTGGTYSTLKVQPAELEDSGVYFCASSQVRGVKNIQYFGAGTRLSVL.